These 28 T cell receptor beta chains share one sample of origin, sequenced in a study of CD8 T cells in Susac syndrome. Random hexamers primed reverse transcription of about 0.5 to 1 ug RNA. TCRdb redid the calling of the immunoSEQ multiplex PCR reads with MiXCR, one entry per CDR3 protein. The sample has about 160,000 distinct CDR3 sequences, approximately 93% seen once. The sample comprised CD4+ T cells from PBMCs. These receptors all come from a human donor with multiple sclerosis.

V is TRBV3-1 and J is TRBJ1-2; 11 nucleotides agree with TRBD1. V dropped 6 bases and J dropped 9; count of bases not matched to a gene: 9. The CDR3 has 14 residues. CDR1 is LGHDT and CDR2 is YNNKEL in the germline V gene (reference sequence). Written as DNA, the CDR3 is TGTGCCAGCAGGCTACAGGGACAGGGGGACAGCTACACCTTC. As protein: CASRLQGQGDSYTF.

This chain uses TRBV3-1 with TRBJ2-5, with TRBD2 matching 10 bases. The J segment lost 5 bases and the V segment lost 6 bases, leaving 9 bases of the junction unmatched. This CDR3 contains 15 residues. Germline CDR1 reads LGHDT; CDR2 reads YNNKEL (reference sequence). CDR3 DNA sequence: TGTGCCAGCAGTGGCGGGACTAGCGTCGGTGAGACCCAGTACTTC. Protein sequence: CASSGGTSVGETQYF.

The CDR3 DNA follows: TGTGCCAGCAGCTTCCAGCAGGTGTCCGTCTATGGCTACACCTTC. It codes for CASSFQQVSVYGYTF. The genes are TRBV5-4 and TRBJ1-2; D remains unclear. The CDR3 sequence is 15 residues long. CDR1 is SGHNT and CDR2 is YYREEE in the germline V gene (reference sequence). Between the trimmed V and J ends, which lost 2 bases and 4 bases, there was a span of 15 bases.

The chain carries TRBV7-3 and TRBJ2-2; D remains unclear. The CDR3 totals 16 residues. Germline CDR1 reads SGHTA; CDR2 reads FQGTGA. The V end lost 1 base, the J end lost 5 bases, and 14 bases lay between the germline ends. DNA of the CDR3: TGTGCCAGCAGCTTAAGCGGCACCCGGGTGACCGGGGAGCTGTTTTTT. This sequence encodes CASSLSGTRVTGELFF.

The J gene is TRBJ2-2, the V gene TRBV25-1; D gene ambiguous. The CDR3 sequence is 12 residues long. Germline values: CDR1 MGHDK, CDR2 SYGVNS. V was trimmed by 5 bases and J by 7 bases, leaving 8 bases between them. CDR3 DNA sequence: TGTGCCAGCAGTATCCACAGCGGGGAGCTGTTTTTT. It is translated as CASSIHSGELFF.

The CDR3 DNA reads TGTGCCAGCAGCCAAATGGGACTAGCGGGAGGGCCGTACGAGCAGTACTTC. Translated, it gives CASSQMGLAGGPYEQYF. The rearrangement links TRBV4-2 to TRBJ2-7; 16 bases fit TRBD2. The V segment lost 2 bases and the J segment 4 bases; nucleotides outside the gene matches: 5. CDR1 is LGHNA and CDR2 is YNFKEQ in the germline V gene. The CDR3 totals 17 residues.

The chain employs TRBV2 and TRBJ1-1, with D possibly TRBD1 on 5 matching bases. CDR1 is SNHLY, CDR2 FYNNEI, per germline. The CDR3 has 14 amino acids. V lost 3 bases and J 1 base, leaving 9 bases between the germline ends. CDR3 sequence reads: CASSEGRGNTEAFF. CDR3 DNA: TGTGCCAGCAGTGAGGGTAGGGGGAACACTGAAGCTTTCTTT. The entire variable domain, with the rest obtained from reference TRBV2 and TRBJ1-1, is as follows: EPEVTQTPSHQVTQMGQEVILRCVPISNHLYFYWYRQILGQKVEFLVSFYNNEISEKSEIFDDQFSVERPDGSNFTLKIRSTKLEDSAMYFCASSEGRGNTEAFFGQGTRLTVV.

The DNA for the CDR3 is TGTGCCAGCAGCTTAGGGGGACAGGGGACTCAGCCCCAGCATTTT. Amino acids: CASSLGGQGTQPQHF. The chain uses TRBV7-9 and TRBJ1-5; 10 nucleotides line up with TRBD1. V shed 1 base and J 6 bases; nucleotides not matched to a gene: 3. From germline, CDR1 is SEHNR and CDR2 FQNEAQ (reference sequence). The CDR3 covers 15 residues. The variable domain in full, with the rest retrieved from reference TRBV7-9 and TRBJ1-5, is DTGVSQNPRHKITKRGQNVTFRCDPISEHNRLYWYRQTLGQGPEFLTYFQNEAQLEKSRLLSDRFSAERPKGSFSTLEIQRTEQGDSAMYLCASSLGGQGTQPQHFGDGTRLSIL.

The chain combines TRBV12-3 or TRBV12-4 with TRBJ1-2; D gene uncertain. Trimming stripped 5 bases from V and 4 bases from J, with 11 bases between. The CDR3 has 13 amino acids. The CDR3 loop is CASSLSGPYGYTF. The CDR3 DNA follows: TGTGCCAGCAGTCTATCCGGCCCCTATGGCTACACCTTC.

The count of this clonotype is one. The rearrangement links TRBV2 to TRBJ2-1, with D possibly matching TRBD2 (5 bases). Germline V gene lookup returns CDR1 SNHLY and CDR2 FYNNEI. V was pared by 6 bases and J by 7 bases, with 7 bases between. This CDR3 spans 11 amino acids. CDR3 loop: CASREVNEQFF. DNA of the CDR3: TGTGCCAGCAGGGAGGTAAATGAGCAGTTCTTC.

The chain carries TRBV15 and TRBJ2-7; 13 nucleotides match TRBD2. Germline CDR1 LNHNV, CDR2 YYDKDF (reference sequence). J gave up 1 base and V 5 bases, and 17 bases lay outside the gene matches. The CDR3 sequence is 20 residues long. As DNA, the CDR3 is TGTGCCACCAGCGGTGTCCCGGGGACTAGCGGGATTAAGAGGTCCTACGAGCAGTACTTC. Amino acid sequence: CATSGVPGTSGIKRSYEQYF.

The V gene is TRBV9, the J gene TRBJ1-1; no firm D call. Germline V gives CDR1 SGDLS, CDR2 YYNGEE. The CDR3 spans 15 residues. V lost 4 bases to trimming and J lost 3 bases, with 16 bases between them. The CDR3 sequence: CASSRRSAEDTEAFF. CDR3 coding DNA: TGTGCCAGCAGCCGTAGGTCAGCAGAAGACACTGAAGCTTTCTTT.

This rearrangement joins TRBV7-9 to TRBJ2-7; perhaps TRBD2 as D (7 bases). This CDR3 comprises 15 residues. Germline CDR1 SEHNR, CDR2 FQNEAQ (reference sequence). V shed 3 bases and J shed 4 bases, with 16 bases lying between them. CDR3 protein: CASSFPEGGLYEQYF. As DNA, the CDR3 is TGTGCCAGCAGCTTTCCAGAGGGGGGGCTGTACGAGCAGTACTTC. Full variable domain (rest looked up from reference TRBV7-9 and TRBJ2-7): DTGVSQNPRHKITKRGQNVTFRCDPISEHNRLYWYRQTLGQGPEFLTYFQNEAQLEKSRLLSDRFSAERPKGSFSTLEIQRTEQGDSAMYLCASSFPEGGLYEQYFGPGTRLTVT.

The chain employs TRBV6-5 and TRBJ2-6; D might be TRBD1 (6 bases). CDR3 size: 18 residues. Germline lookup yields CDR1 MNHEY and CDR2 SVGAGI. Deletions cut 0 bases from V and 0 bases from J, with 12 bases between. CDR3 residues: CASSYSNEGHSGANVLTF. CDR3 in DNA: TGTGCCAGCAGTTACTCAAACGAGGGACACTCTGGGGCCAACGTCCTGACTTTC.

The V call is TRBV25-1, the J call TRBJ1-1; 7 nucleotides line up with TRBD1. The CDR3 loop spans 17 amino acids. From germline, CDR1 is MGHDK and CDR2 SYGVNS. V shed 2 bases, J shed 3 bases, and the junction held 12 bases outside the gene matches. The CDR3 DNA sequence: TGTGCCAGCAGTGAAGGATTAACAGGGGCCTTGGACACTGAAGCTTTCTTT. Translated: CASSEGLTGALDTEAFF.

Here the CDR3 DNA reads TGCGCCAGCAGCCAAGCCACAGGGCGGACCTATGGCTACACCTTC. Amino acids: CASSQATGRTYGYTF. J is TRBJ1-2 and V is TRBV4-3, with D possibly TRBD1 on 6 matching bases. The V gene lost 1 base and the J gene lost 4 bases, with 13 bases spanning the gap. The germline CDR1 and CDR2 sequences are LGHNA and YSLEER. The CDR3 spans 15 residues.

This clonotype was found once. The genes are TRBV30 and TRBJ2-1; TRBD2 agrees at 12 bases. Germline loops: CDR1 GTSNPN, CDR2 SVGIG (reference sequence). This CDR3 contains 17 residues. V lost 3 bases and J lost 10; bases outside the gene matches: 16. The CDR3 DNA follows: TGTGCCTGGAGAAGTCCCTCGGCTAGCGGGAGGGCTGGGGAGCAGTTCTTC. It is translated as CAWRSPSASGRAGEQFF.

V is TRBV23-1 and J is TRBJ2-6; D possibly corresponds to TRBD2 (5 bases). TRBV23-1 is treated as an ORF (open reading frame) with a function not yet certain. The CDR3 contains 17 residues. Trimming left V 0 bases short and J 2 bases short, with 11 bases between. CDR3 amino acids: CASSQSVRETGANVLTF. The CDR3 DNA is TGCGCCAGCAGTCAATCGGTCCGGGAAACTGGGGCCAACGTCCTGACTTTC.

This clonotype was counted a single time. The chain uses TRBV20-1 and TRBJ2-4; TRBD2 matches 8 bases. Germline V gives CDR1 DFQATT, CDR2 SNEGSKA (reference sequence). The V and J ends lost 1 base and 5 bases, in that order; junction bases with no gene match: 7. CDR3 length: 15 residues. The DNA of the CDR3 is TGCAGTGCTAGAGGCGCGACTAGCGCCCAAAACATTCAGTACTTC. Protein product: CSARGATSAQNIQYF.

The CDR3 nucleotides read TGTGCCAGCAGTATGGGGACAGGGGATCAGCCCCAGCATTTT. It specifies CASSMGTGDQPQHF. The gene calls are TRBV12-3 or TRBV12-4 and TRBJ1-5, with 10 bases lining up with TRBD1. The V and J ends lost 5 bases and 5 bases, in that order; junction bases with no gene match: 3. This CDR3 contains 14 residues.

The chain links TRBV30 to TRBJ1-5; tentatively, D is TRBD1 (5 bases). The CDR3 contains 13 residues. Germline V gene lookup returns CDR1 GTSNPN and CDR2 SVGIG (reference sequence). Trimming shortened V by 7 bases and J by 4 bases, and 14 bases separated the two germline ends. CDR3 protein: CALETDNNQPQHF. The CDR3 DNA follows: TGTGCCTTGGAGACAGATAATAATCAGCCCCAGCATTTT.

The J gene is TRBJ2-2, the V gene TRBV2; TRBD2 matches 7 bases. Germline CDR1 reads SNHLY; CDR2 reads FYNNEI. V dropped 6 bases and J dropped 4; count of bases not matched to a gene: 8. This CDR3 is 15 amino acids long. CDR3 amino acids: CASRGGSFATGELFF. For the CDR3, the DNA is TGTGCCAGCAGGGGGGGGTCTTTTGCCACCGGGGAGCTGTTTTTT.

The chain links TRBV27 to TRBJ2-6, with D unresolved. With 0 bases removed from V and 0 bases from J, the gap between germline ends came to 6 bases. CDR1 is MNHEY and CDR2 is SMNVEV in the germline V gene (reference sequence). The CDR3 is 16 residues long. In DNA form, the CDR3 reads TGTGCCAGCAGTTTATCCAGGACCTCTGGGGCCAACGTCCTGACTTTC. Amino acid sequence: CASSLSRTSGANVLTF. Together with reference TRBV27 and TRBJ2-6, the CDR3 gives the full variable domain: EAQVTQNPRYLITVTGKKLTVTCSQNMNHEYMSWYRQDPGLGLRQIYYSMNVEVTDKGDVPEGYKVSRKEKRNFPLILESPSPNQTSLYFCASSLSRTSGANVLTFGAGSRLTVL.

This chain uses TRBV29-1 with TRBJ2-7, with unresolved D. Trimming cost V 5 bases and J 4 bases, with 12 bases left between them. In germline, CDR1 is SQVTM, CDR2 ANQGSEA. The CDR3 length is 12 residues. The CDR3 DNA reads TGCAGCGTTCGTACAAATTATTACGAGCAGTACTTC. Translating it yields CSVRTNYYEQYF.

The genes are TRBV18 and TRBJ1-2, with D maybe TRBD1 (6 bases). Trimming shortened V by 1 base and J by 3 bases, and 6 bases separated the two germline ends. There are 13 residues in the CDR3. CDR1 KGHSH and CDR2 LQKENI come from the germline V gene. The CDR3 here is CASSPRTDYGYTF. DNA for the CDR3: TGTGCCAGCTCACCACGGACAGACTATGGCTACACCTTC.

The rearrangement links TRBV5-4 to TRBJ1-2; no clear D. CDR1 and CDR2 from the germline V gene are SGHNT and YYREEE (reference sequence). This CDR3 has 11 amino acids. V was clipped by 3 bases and J by 12 bases, with 12 bases between them. The CDR3 protein is CASSSGPGNTF. The CDR3 bases are TGTGCCAGCAGCTCAGGACCGGGAAACACCTTC.

The V and J genes are TRBV3-1 and TRBJ2-1; D uncertain. V dropped 0 bases and J dropped 8 bases, with 8 bases sitting between them. The CDR3 covers 13 residues. CDR1 LGHDT and CDR2 YNNKEL come from the germline V gene (reference sequence). CDR3 protein: CASSQEPGYEQFF. Here the CDR3 DNA reads TGTGCCAGCAGCCAAGAGCCGGGCTATGAGCAGTTCTTC.

This clonotype was counted once. The chain carries TRBV24-1 and TRBJ2-1; 7 bases are a match to TRBD2. This CDR3 has 16 amino acids. The V gene's germline CDR1 is KGHDR and CDR2 SFDVKD. Germline trimming cut 2 bases from V and 4 bases from J; bases unmatched to any gene: 7. CDR3 amino acids: CATSDSGTNPYNEQFF. CDR3 coding DNA: TGTGCCACCAGTGATTCAGGGACTAACCCATACAATGAGCAGTTCTTC.